Described below is a single T cell receptor beta chain sequence and its context. The J segment lost 2 bases and the V segment lost 4 bases, leaving 8 bases of the junction unmatched. The CDR3 consists of 15 residues. CDR1 SGDLS and CDR2 YYNGEE come from the germline V gene. Sequencing was performed with immunoSEQ multiplex PCR; in TCRdb, only in-frame clones are kept and a portion is missing. The sample has around 77,000 clones, roughly 90% seen once. The data were taken from a study of blood T cell repertoires in COVID-19. The receptor's source is a woman aged 55-69 years with active COVID-19. The chain has TRBV9 and TRBJ1-2; 7 nucleotides agree with TRBD1. What was sequenced was peripheral blood. In nucleotides, the CDR3 is TGTGCCAGCAGCCCCGGGAACAGGGGAAACTATGGCTACACCTTC. It translates to CASSPGNRGNYGYTF.